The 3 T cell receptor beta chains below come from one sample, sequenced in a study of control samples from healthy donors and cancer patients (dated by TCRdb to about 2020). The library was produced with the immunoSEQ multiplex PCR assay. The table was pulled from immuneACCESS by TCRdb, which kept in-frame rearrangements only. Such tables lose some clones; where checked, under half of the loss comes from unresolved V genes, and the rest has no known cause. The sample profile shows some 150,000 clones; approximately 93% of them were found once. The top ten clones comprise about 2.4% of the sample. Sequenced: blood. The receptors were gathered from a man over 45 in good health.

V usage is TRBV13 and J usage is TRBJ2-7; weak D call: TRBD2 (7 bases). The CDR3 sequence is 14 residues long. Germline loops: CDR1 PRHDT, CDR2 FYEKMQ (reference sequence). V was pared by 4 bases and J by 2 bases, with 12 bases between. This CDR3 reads CASSWRGRAYEQYF. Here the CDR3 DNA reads TGTGCCAGCAGCTGGCGGGGGCGAGCCTACGAGCAGTACTTC.

CDR3 sequence (DNA): TGTGCCATCAGTGAGGACAGGGGGCGGTCTGAAAAACTGTTTTTT. Amino acid sequence: CAISEDRGRSEKLFF. The chain joins TRBV10-3 to TRBJ1-4, with 10 nucleotides matching TRBD1. Germline loops: CDR1 ENHRY, CDR2 SYGVKD. The CDR3 loop spans 15 amino acids. J gave up 7 bases and V 2 bases, and 4 bases lay outside the gene matches.

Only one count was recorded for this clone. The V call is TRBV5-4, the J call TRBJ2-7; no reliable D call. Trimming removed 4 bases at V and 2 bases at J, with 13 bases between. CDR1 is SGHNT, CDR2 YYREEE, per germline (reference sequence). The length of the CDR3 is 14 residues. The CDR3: CASSALFPPYEQYF. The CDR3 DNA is TGTGCCAGCAGCGCCCTCTTTCCCCCCTACGAGCAGTACTTC.